The entry below describes one T cell receptor beta chain. The target antigen is unknown. These data come from a study of shared clonotypes between healthy human individuals. General observations from the study: Naive subsets typically showed greater estimated richness than memory subsets. The diversity represented, both genetic and in exposure history, was limited by few donors.

Only in-frame clones appear in the TCRdb table, and some are missing; sequencing was by immunoSEQ multiplex PCR. The sample comprises around 240,000 clones, about 69% of which are singletons, and 8.5% to 14% rests with the top ten. V lost 1 base and J 2 bases, leaving 17 bases between the germline ends. CDR1 and CDR2 (germline): PRHDT, FYEKMQ (reference sequence). This CDR3 has 17 amino acids. The CD4+ fraction was divided into a CD45RA+ naive subset and a CD45RA-negative memory subset. Sequencing was performed on memory CD4+ T cells sorted from blood. The subset denotes: CD45RA-negative fraction. The source of this sequence is a man aged 25 to 45 in good health. V gene TRBV13 combines with J gene TRBJ1-2; the D gene is possibly TRBD1 (6 bases). CDR3 coding DNA: TGTGCCAGCAGCTTAGAAGGGACACCCGCGGCAAACTATGGCTACACCTTC. It is translated as CASSLEGTPAANYGYTF.